These T cell receptor beta chains were read from a single sample in a study of T cells in Graves' hyperthyroidism and ophthalmopathy. TCRdb fed the multiplex PCR reads into MiXCR, producing one record per CDR3 protein. The table records 750,000 to 950,000 distinct CDR3 sequences, around 38% of them present only once. The sequenced sample was blood. All receptors come from a man aged 18 to 30 with Graves' hyperthyroidism. The CDR3 runs from the conserved cysteine through the conserved F or W. The order of the fields is D gene, J gene, clone size, V gene, CDR3 protein, CDR3 DNA. A D gene is named only where the DNA matches it firmly. Clone size appears in some rows only: once, few, many, or a class for an expanded clone.

NA TRBJ1-5 many TRBV7-9 CASSLEAGGQPQHF TGTGCCAGCAGCTTAGAGGCCGGGGGTCAGCCCCAGCATTTT
TRBD1 TRBJ1-2 many TRBV7-9 CASSSYRGINYGYTF TGTGCCAGCAGCTCGTACAGGGGGATTAACTATGGCTACACCTTC
NA TRBJ1-1 few TRBV9 CASSVEGHNTEAFF TGTGCCAGCAGCGTAGAAGGACATAACACTGAAGCTTTCTTT
TRBD2 TRBJ2-7 many TRBV20-1 CSARELAQGEQYF TGCAGTGCTAGAGAACTAGCGCAAGGCGAGCAGTACTTC
NA TRBJ2-7 many TRBV7-2 CASSPRAAMGPYEQYF TGTGCCAGCAGCCCTAGGGCGGCCATGGGACCCTACGAGCAGTACTTC
NA TRBJ2-5 few TRBV11-2 CASSSTTDRGTQYF TGTGCCAGCAGCTCCACGACAGATAGGGGGACCCAGTACTTC
TRBD2 TRBJ2-2 NA TRBV14 CASSSSGGNTGELFF TGTGCCAGCAGCTCCAGCGGGGGGAACACCGGGGAGCTGTTTTTT
TRBD1 TRBJ2-7 NA TRBV15 CASNRRQGAEESYEQYF TGTGCCTCGAACCGACGACAGGGTGCAGAGGAATCCTACGAGCAGTACTTC
NA TRBJ1-5 few TRBV7-9 CASSLGPSLSSQPQHF TGTGCCAGCAGCTTAGGGCCCAGCCTATCCAGTCAGCCCCAGCATTTT
NA TRBJ2-5 many TRBV20-1 CSARRWRDETQYF TGCAGTGCTAGGAGGTGGCGGGACGAGACCCAGTACTTC
TRBD1 TRBJ2-2 few TRBV12-3/TRBV12-4 CASGRKGATGELFF TGTGCCAGCGGAAGAAAGGGGGCAACCGGGGAGCTGTTTTTT
TRBD2 TRBJ2-7 NA TRBV14 CASSQDSLAGGYEQYF TGTGCCAGCAGCCAAGATAGCCTAGCGGGAGGCTACGAGCAGTACTTC
NA TRBJ1-2 NA TRBV7-9 CASSLGQQFYGYTF TGTGCCAGCAGCTTAGGACAGCAGTTCTATGGCTACACCTTC
TRBD1 TRBJ1-3 many TRBV7-8 CASSPRTGSAGNTIYF TGTGCCAGCAGCCCAAGGACAGGGTCTGCTGGAAACACCATATATTTT